Sequencing of this T cell receptor (beta chain) was carried out in a study of neurological immune-mediated disorders. Overall study findings and caveats: Subjects shared no identical expanded-clone CDR3 amino acid sequences, suggesting private TCR-beta repertoires in all groups.

Ten or more counts support this clonotype. Its target is not known. Sequencing runs each generated in excess of 160 million TCR-beta sequences derived from 15-18 subjects. MiXCR was run by TCRdb on the 5' RACE reads, yielding one entry per CDR3 protein. There are tens of thousands of distinct CDR3 sequences in the sample; around 5.9% occur only once, and 2% to 2.5% lies in the top ten. The sorted-subset TCR libraries were prepared using about a million CD4+ or CD8+ T cells as the starting material. Trimming pared 0 bases from V and 4 bases from J, leaving 12 bases between. The germline CDR1 and CDR2 sequences are MGHRA and YSYEKL. CDR3 size: 15 residues.

The source material was CD4+ T cells from blood. The TCR comes from a woman aged 45 to 65 in good health. The rearrangement links TRBV4-1 to TRBJ1-1, with D unclear. The CDR3 sequence is CASSQEKTWGTEAFF. The CDR3 DNA is TGCGCCAGCAGCCAAGAAAAGACCTGGGGCACTGAAGCTTTCTTT.